The TCR beta chain under discussion was sequenced for a study of blood T cell repertoires in COVID-19. Study overall: The analysed material was cDNA or gDNA that came from T cells, B-cell-depleted T cells, or PBMCs.

Here immunoSEQ multiplex PCR was the method, and the copy in TCRdb shows in-frame clones only, minus some. The sample consists of under 45,000 clones, roughly 76% of them appearing once. Germline lookup yields CDR1 WSHSY and CDR2 SAAADI. Losses at the gene ends were 5 bases for V and 4 bases for J; bases not matched to a gene: 2. CDR3 length equals 14 residues. The origin of this receptor is a woman aged 70-85 years with acute or convalescent COVID-19. The sample comprised peripheral blood. V usage is TRBV10-2 and J usage is TRBJ1-5; 10 bases match TRBD1. The CDR3 region has the DNA TGCGCCAGCAGTTGGACAGGGGGAAATCAGCCCCAGCATTTT. Its translation is CASSWTGGNQPQHF.